This T cell receptor beta chain was sequenced in a study of identical twins. One entry per CDR3 protein, called by TCRdb with MiXCR from the 5' RACE reads. The sample has approximately 220,000 distinct CDR3 sequences, 6% to 8.5% seen once. This clonotype was found many times. Its specificity is unknown. Study observations and caveats: With abundant cord blood beta clonotypes, insertions were fewer; memory repertoires showed no such pattern. One should note that invariant MAIT and iNKT cells could partly confound zero-insertion analyses. Twin-shared out-of-frame alpha sequences were enriched for low generation probability.

The sample was also linked to a second study, of yellow fever vaccine responses in identical twins.

The sequenced sample was CD8+ T cells sorted from blood. The TCR comes from a young woman in good health.

The CDR3 sequence: CVINEQFF. The CDR3 nucleotides read TGTGTTATCAATGAGCAGTTCTTC. The chain employs TRBV7-9 and TRBJ2-1; D is ambiguous. In germline, CDR1 is SEHNR, CDR2 FQNEAQ (reference sequence). The CDR3 sequence is 8 residues long. The full variable domain, in which reference TRBV7-9 and TRBJ2-1 provide the parts outside the CDR3, is DTGVSQNPRHKITKRGQNVTFRCDPISEHNRLYWYRQTLGQGPEFLTYFQNEAQLEKSRLLSDRFSAERPKGSFSTLEIQRTEQGDSAMYLCVINEQFFGPGTRLTVL.